The 25 T cell receptor beta chains below were found in one sample sequenced in a study of T cell responses to AZD1222 COVID-19 vaccine. Method: immunoSEQ multiplex PCR; TCRdb's copy keeps in-frame clones and lacks some. The sample contains approximately 120,000 clones, around 83% of which appear only once. Here the sequenced sample was peripheral blood, taken 28 days after the second AZD1222 dose. These TCRs come from an adult who received the AZD1222 COVID-19 vaccine.

The J gene is TRBJ1-6, the V gene TRBV10-2; D may be TRBD1 (5 bases). Trimming took 8 bases from V and 6 from J, leaving 20 bases between them. The V gene's germline CDR1 is WSHSY and CDR2 SAAADI. The CDR3 spans 16 residues. The CDR3 DNA reads TGCGCCAGCTTCGCCTCCAGGGCCCAAACTAATTCACCCCTCCACTTT. Amino acid sequence: CASFASRAQTNSPLHF.

This chain uses TRBV7-9 with TRBJ1-2; D not resolved. Trimming removed 5 bases from V and 3 bases from J, with 7 bases in between. Germline CDR1 SEHNR, CDR2 FQNEAQ (reference sequence). The CDR3 consists of 12 residues. Written as DNA, the CDR3 is TGTGCCAGCAGCCCCCTTGACTATGGCTACACCTTC. Translated: CASSPLDYGYTF.

This chain links TRBV7-3 with TRBJ2-1; tentatively, D is TRBD2 (5 bases). Per germline, CDR1 SGHTA and CDR2 FQGTGA. The CDR3 runs 12 residues. Trimming removed 5 bases at V and 6 bases at J, with 8 bases between. The CDR3 loop reads CASSLGLNEQFF. The DNA for the CDR3 is TGTGCCAGCAGCCTCGGACTCAATGAGCAGTTCTTC.

The chain is built from TRBV5-4 and TRBJ1-4, with D possibly matching TRBD1 (6 bases). The CDR3 extends over 14 amino acids. The germline V gene has CDR1 SGHNT and CDR2 YYREEE (reference sequence). Trimming shortened V by 4 bases and J by 8 bases, and 15 bases separated the two germline ends. CDR3 nucleotides: TGTGCCAGCAGCGACAAAAGGGGGGAGGAAAAACTGTTTTTT. Protein: CASSDKRGEEKLFF. Full variable domain (missing parts from reference TRBV5-4 and TRBJ1-4): ETGVTQSPTHLIKTRGQQVTLRCSSQSGHNTVSWYQQALGQGPQFIFQYYREEENGRGNFPPRFSGLQFPNYSSELNVNALELDDSALYLCASSDKRGEEKLFFGSGTQLSVL.

The J gene is TRBJ1-1, the V gene TRBV7-2; D is ambiguous. CDR1 and CDR2 from the germline V gene are SGHTA and FQGNSA. V dropped 4 bases and J dropped 0 bases, with 18 bases sitting between them. There are 17 residues in the CDR3. Here the CDR3 DNA reads TGTGCCAGCAGCTCCTCCCGCCGGGGTACCATGAACACTGAAGCTTTCTTT. It specifies CASSSSRRGTMNTEAFF.

The chain couples TRBV12-3 or TRBV12-4 to TRBJ2-7; D may be TRBD2 (5 bases). The length of the CDR3 is 12 residues. The V end lost 3 bases, the J end lost 6 bases, and 9 bases lay between the germline ends. The CDR3 DNA follows: TGTGCCAGCAGTTTTGGGCGGGTCGAGCAGTACTTC. This codes for CASSFGRVEQYF.

This sequence joins TRBV28 and TRBJ2-5; D gene uncertain. This CDR3 spans 14 amino acids. Germline CDR1 MDHEN, CDR2 SYDVKM. Trimming left V 5 bases short and J 7 bases short, with 17 bases between. The CDR3 is CASSPYTSRSTQYF. The CDR3 DNA sequence: TGTGCCAGCAGTCCCTATACGTCAAGATCGACCCAGTACTTC.

This chain joins TRBV5-6 and TRBJ1-1; 7 bases agree with TRBD1. The germline V gene encodes CDR1 SGHDT and CDR2 YYEEEE. V shed 3 bases, J shed 6 bases, and the junction held 5 bases outside the gene matches. This CDR3 has 13 residues. This chain's CDR3 is CASSWGRGPEAFF. In DNA form, the CDR3 reads TGTGCCAGCAGCTGGGGAAGGGGGCCTGAAGCTTTCTTT.

The chain combines TRBV5-4 with TRBJ2-1; TRBD2 matches at 13 bases. From germline, CDR1 is SGHNT and CDR2 YYREEE (reference sequence). There are 18 residues in the CDR3. The junction had 11 bases not matched to a gene; V was cut back by 3 bases and J by 5 bases. CDR3 sequence: CASSYGLAGARGDNEQFF. CDR3 in DNA: TGTGCCAGCAGCTATGGACTAGCGGGGGCCCGAGGGGACAATGAGCAGTTCTTC.

The chain employs TRBV7-8 and TRBJ2-1; D not certain. Trimming took off 1 base at V and 3 bases at J, with 13 bases between the two ends. The CDR3 consists of 16 residues. The V gene's germline CDR1 is SGHVS and CDR2 FQNEAQ. Here the CDR3 DNA reads TGTGCCAGCAGCTTAGGGCCAGCCCACGGCTACAATGAGCAGTTCTTC. It translates to CASSLGPAHGYNEQFF.

The V and J genes are TRBV14 and TRBJ1-6; no firm D call. Germline V gene lookup returns CDR1 SGHDN and CDR2 FVKESK. CDR3 length: 13 amino acids. Trimming pared 7 bases from V and 8 bases from J, leaving 12 bases between. The CDR3 is CASTPWRDSPLHF. CDR3 bases: TGTGCCAGCACCCCGTGGAGGGATTCACCCCTCCACTTT.

A remark on this clone: A read error may account for a junction end that differs from germline. The chain employs TRBV19 and TRBJ2-1; a possible D gene is TRBD1 (5 bases). The CDR3 is 16 amino acids. The germline gives CDR1 LNHDA, CDR2 SQIVND (reference sequence). CDR3 residues: CASSIEAGHSSNEQFF. The CDR3 region has the DNA TGTGCCAGTAGTATAGAGGCAGGACACTCCTCCAATGAGCAGTTCTTC.

The table lists this clone with a few counts. The DNA for the CDR3 is TGTGCCAGCAGCCAAGAGGGACAGGGGCGGGCCGAGCAGTACTTC. Residues: CASSQEGQGRAEQYF. The chain recombines TRBV4-2 with TRBJ2-7; 10 bases align to TRBD1. With 0 bases clipped from V and 6 bases from J, the junction kept 5 bases outside the gene matches. This CDR3 has 15 amino acids. Per germline, CDR1 LGHNA and CDR2 YNFKEQ.

J is TRBJ2-5 and V is TRBV6-4; 10 bases agree with TRBD2. CDR1 is MRHNA and CDR2 is SNTAGT in the germline V gene. V was pared by 0 bases and J by 5 bases, with 3 bases of the junction left unmatched. This CDR3 is built from 15 residues. The CDR3 DNA is TGTGCCAGCAGTGACTCGAGCGGGGGGGCCGAGACCCAGTACTTC. Its translation: CASSDSSGGAETQYF.

The chain combines TRBV7-2 with TRBJ2-1; D gene ambiguous. The V end lost 4 bases, the J end lost 0 bases, and 10 bases lay between the germline ends. CDR1 and CDR2 (germline): SGHTA, FQGNSA. CDR3 size: 15 residues. In nucleotides, the CDR3 is TGTGCCAGCAGCTCCAGGCCGGACTCCTACAATGAGCAGTTCTTC. The encoded protein is CASSSRPDSYNEQFF.

The chain joins TRBV28 to TRBJ1-2; D is undetermined. Trimming took 8 bases from V and 4 from J, leaving 11 bases between them. The CDR3 spans 12 residues. CDR1 and CDR2 (germline): MDHEN, SYDVKM. DNA of the CDR3: TGTGCCAGCTTAATCGCGAGCTATGGCTACACCTTC. It codes for CASLIASYGYTF.

This chain uses TRBV6-6 with TRBJ1-5; 10 bases agree with TRBD1. Trimming removed 5 bases from V and 7 bases from J; junction bases left unmatched: 14. The CDR3 is 17 amino acids. CDR1 MNHNY and CDR2 SVGAGI come from the germline V gene (reference sequence). The CDR3 protein is CASSPLPGTGEGQPQHF. The CDR3 DNA sequence: TGTGCCAGCAGTCCTCTCCCCGGGACAGGGGAAGGACAGCCCCAGCATTTT.

The chain carries TRBV5-5 and TRBJ2-6; D gene unclear. The CDR3 is 14 amino acids. Germline-derived CDR1 and CDR2 are SGHKS and YYEKEE (reference sequence). The ends were cut back, 4 bases at V and 4 bases at J, with 9 bases in the middle. The CDR3 sequence: CASSDMSGANVLTF. For the CDR3, the DNA is TGTGCCAGCAGCGACATGTCGGGGGCCAACGTCCTGACTTTC.

The chain is built from TRBV5-4 and TRBJ1-1; maybe TRBD1 (5 bases). CDR3 length equals 16 residues. The V and J ends lost 2 bases and 1 base respectively, with 15 bases between them. The germline V gene has CDR1 SGHNT and CDR2 YYREEE (reference sequence). DNA of the CDR3: TGTGCCAGCAGCTTCCCGGCGGGACTGGGGAACACTGAAGCTTTCTTT. It is translated as CASSFPAGLGNTEAFF.

With respect to this clone: Additional DNA sequences in this sample encode the identical CDR3. In nucleotides, the CDR3 is TGTGCCAGCAGTTTTGACAGACCCTACGAGCAGTACTTC. This gives the protein CASSFDRPYEQYF. The V gene is TRBV12-3 or TRBV12-4, the J gene TRBJ2-7; D might be TRBD1 (5 bases). V gave up 3 bases and J gave up 2 bases, with 8 bases separating them. The CDR3 is 13 residues long.

The chain carries TRBV10-3 and TRBJ1-1; D is uncertain. The CDR3 totals 13 residues. V was shortened by 2 bases and J by 7 bases, with 11 bases between the two germline ends. Germline loops: CDR1 ENHRY, CDR2 SYGVKD. The CDR3 sequence is CAISEVLGIEAFF. The DNA of the CDR3 is TGTGCCATCAGTGAGGTTTTGGGGATTGAAGCTTTCTTT.

This chain uses TRBV23-1 with TRBJ1-1; D ambiguous. TRBV23-1 is an ORF, and what it does is uncertain. There are 17 residues in the CDR3. V lost 3 bases, J lost 0 bases, and 17 bases lay in between. CDR3: CASSHSRLIDMNTEAFF. CDR3 DNA: TGCGCCAGCAGTCACTCGAGGCTAATAGACATGAACACTGAAGCTTTCTTT.

This chain joins TRBV15 and TRBJ1-4, with D possibly being TRBD1 (5 bases). From germline, CDR1 is LNHNV and CDR2 YYDKDF (reference sequence). CDR3 length: 13 residues. Trimming shortened V by 5 bases and J by 6 bases, and 10 bases separated the two germline ends. As DNA, the CDR3 is TGTGCCACCAGCTTGCAGACAGATGAAAAACTGTTTTTT. It yields the protein CATSLQTDEKLFF.

This chain links TRBV5-6 with TRBJ2-1, with a possible D match to TRBD1 (5 bases). V shed 7 bases and J shed 12 bases, with 14 bases lying between them. This CDR3 has 11 amino acids. The germline gives CDR1 SGHDT, CDR2 YYEEEE. CDR3 sequence reads: CASRKDTWQFF. CDR3 nucleotides: TGTGCCAGCCGAAAGGACACCTGGCAGTTCTTC.

This clone is a singleton in its sample. V and J are TRBV28 and TRBJ2-4; D perhaps matches TRBD1 (6 bases). V lost 5 bases and J 7 bases, leaving 15 bases between the germline ends. This CDR3 is 14 amino acids long. The germline CDR1 and CDR2 sequences are MDHEN and SYDVKM. Here the CDR3 reads CASSPQGFTNIQYF. Written as DNA, the CDR3 is TGTGCCAGCAGTCCCCAGGGGTTTACGAACATTCAGTACTTC.